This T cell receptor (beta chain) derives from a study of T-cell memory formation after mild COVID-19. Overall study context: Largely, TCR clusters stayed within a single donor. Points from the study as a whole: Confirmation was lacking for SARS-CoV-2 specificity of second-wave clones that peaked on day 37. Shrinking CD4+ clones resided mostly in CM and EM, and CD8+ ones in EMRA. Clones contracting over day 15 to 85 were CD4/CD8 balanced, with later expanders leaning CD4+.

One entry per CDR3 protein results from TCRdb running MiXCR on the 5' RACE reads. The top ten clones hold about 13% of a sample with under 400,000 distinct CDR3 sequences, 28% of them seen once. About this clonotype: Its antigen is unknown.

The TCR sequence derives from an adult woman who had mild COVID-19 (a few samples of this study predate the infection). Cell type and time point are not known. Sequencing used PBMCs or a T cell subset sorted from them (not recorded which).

CDR3 sequence: CSLSGRAKNEQFF. The CDR3 DNA sequence: TGCAGCCTTAGCGGGAGGGCAAAAAATGAGCAGTTCTTC. The rearrangement uses TRBV29-1 and TRBJ2-1; TRBD2 matches at 11 bases. Germline assignment: CDR1 SQVTM and CDR2 ANQGSEA. The CDR3 extends over 13 amino acids. V was pared by 8 bases and J by 7 bases, with 7 bases of the junction left unmatched.